A single sample is the source of the 22 T cell receptor beta chains below, sequenced in a study of T-cell reconstitution after alpha-beta-depleted transplantation in children. Preparation of the TCRbeta library was carried out with unique molecular identifiers. TCRdb re-called the PCR reads with MiXCR, one entry per CDR3 protein. The sample includes about 870,000 distinct CDR3 sequences, roughly 15% of them seen just once. Here the sequenced sample was PBMCs, mostly from graft donor cells, taken 360 days after TCRalphabeta/CD19-depleted stem cell transplant. These receptors were obtained from a male patient between 5 and 17 years old who had a stem cell transplant for acute lymphoblastic leukemia, so the T cells may come from the graft donor.

This clonotype came up a few times. V and J are TRBV19 and TRBJ2-1; TRBD1 matches at 8 bases. The V gene end was trimmed by 3 bases and the J gene end by 0 bases; junction bases not matched to a gene: 4. The germline CDR1 and CDR2 sequences are LNHDA and SQIVND (reference sequence). This CDR3 comprises 16 residues. For the CDR3, the DNA is TGTGCCAGTAGTATTAGGACAGGGCGCTCCTACAATGAGCAGTTCTTC. Its translation: CASSIRTGRSYNEQFF.

This clonotype was seen more than once but under ten times. The chain has TRBV15 and TRBJ1-1, with 9 positions matching TRBD1. V lost 1 base and J lost 4; bases outside the gene matches: 4. Germline V lookup: CDR1 LNHNV, CDR2 YYDKDF (reference sequence). This CDR3 is built from 15 residues. The CDR3 bases are TGTGCCACCAGCAGAGGGGACAGGGAGATCACTGAAGCTTTCTTT. Its translation is CATSRGDREITEAFF. Based on the CDR3 plus reference TRBV15 and TRBJ1-1, the full variable domain is DAMVIQNPRYQVTQFGKPVTLSCSQTLNHNVMYWYQQKSSQAPKLLFHYYDKDFNNEADTPDNFQSRRPNTSFCFLDIRSPGLGDTAMYLCATSRGDREITEAFFGQGTRLTVV.

This clonotype has just a few counts. The chain combines TRBV4-1 with TRBJ2-1; D not certain. CDR3 length: 17 residues. Per the germline V gene, CDR1 is MGHRA and CDR2 is YSYEKL. The V and J ends lost 0 bases and 2 bases respectively, with 14 bases between them. CDR3 sequence (DNA): TGCGCCAGCAGCCAAGATAGGCTGCGCGCCGCCTACAATGAGCAGTTCTTC. Its protein is CASSQDRLRAAYNEQFF.

The table lists this clonotype with many counts. The rearrangement links TRBV21-1 to TRBJ2-5. TRBV21-1 is recorded as a pseudogene. The CDR3 totals 13 residues. The CDR3 nucleotides read TGTGCCAGCAGCCCTGGGGTGTGGGAGACCCAGTACTTC. It translates to CASSPGVWETQYF.

This clonotype was detected a few times. The chain employs TRBV5-1 and TRBJ2-1, with 11 positions matching TRBD2. The length of the CDR3 is 15 residues. Germline lookup yields CDR1 SGHRS and CDR2 YFSETQ. Unmatched junction bases numbered 4, after V lost 5 bases and J lost 3 bases. The CDR3 sequence: CASRSTSGDYNEQFF. CDR3 DNA: TGCGCCAGCAGATCGACTAGCGGGGACTACAATGAGCAGTTCTTC.

The chain is built from TRBV7-9 and TRBJ2-6; D uncertain. V lost 9 bases, J lost 0 bases, and 9 bases lay in between. CDR1 and CDR2 from the germline V gene are SEHNR and FQNEAQ (reference sequence). This CDR3 is 14 amino acids long. The CDR3 protein is CARGALSGANVLTF. DNA of the CDR3: TGTGCCAGAGGAGCGCTCTCTGGGGCCAACGTCCTGACTTTC.

This clonotype was detected only a few times. The chain has TRBV9 and TRBJ2-3; D not certain. Germline V gene lookup returns CDR1 SGDLS and CDR2 YYNGEE. The CDR3 extends over 15 amino acids. Trimming took 1 base from V and 4 from J, leaving 13 bases between them. This CDR3 reads CASSVFDVGADTQYF. The CDR3 DNA sequence: TGTGCCAGCAGCGTATTCGACGTTGGCGCAGATACGCAGTATTTT.

The chain joins TRBV3-1 to TRBJ1-1, with no clear D. Germline V gene sequence: CDR1 LGHDT, CDR2 YNNKEL (reference sequence). This CDR3 spans 14 amino acids. V lost 2 bases to trimming and J lost 4 bases, with 11 bases between them. The CDR3 bases are TGTGCCAGCAGCCAACGGCCGGGGAGCACTGAAGCTTTCTTT. As protein: CASSQRPGSTEAFF.

This chain uses TRBV9 with TRBJ2-5; D is unclear. CDR3 length: 15 residues. Trimming removed 4 bases at V and 1 base at J, with 14 bases between. Germline lookup yields CDR1 SGDLS and CDR2 YYNGEE. As DNA, the CDR3 is TGTGCCAGCAGCCCGAGAGCGAAGGGCCAAGAGACCCAGTACTTC. Amino acids: CASSPRAKGQETQYF.

This chain uses TRBV13 with TRBJ2-7; D perhaps matches TRBD1 (6 bases). Trimming pared 5 bases from V and 4 bases from J, leaving 12 bases between. Per germline, CDR1 PRHDT and CDR2 FYEKMQ (reference sequence). The CDR3 has 13 amino acids. CDR3 nucleotides: TGTGCCAGCAGCCGATGGACAGAGTACGAGCAGTACTTC. Translated, it gives CASSRWTEYEQYF.

The V and J genes are TRBV5-6 and TRBJ2-5; D possibly corresponds to TRBD1 (5 bases). CDR1 is SGHDT, CDR2 YYEEEE, per germline. V was shortened by 1 base and J by 13 bases, with 11 bases between the two germline ends. CDR3 length: 11 amino acids. This chain's CDR3 is CASSLMGPPYF. CDR3 nucleotide sequence: TGTGCCAGCAGCTTGATGGGGCCGCCGTACTTC.

This clonotype was counted between two and nine times. The chain joins TRBV4-1 to TRBJ2-2; 8 bases fit TRBD1. The CDR3 has 16 residues. The V gene end was trimmed by 4 bases and the J gene end by 5 bases; junction bases not matched to a gene: 9. Germline CDR1 MGHRA, CDR2 YSYEKL. In nucleotides, the CDR3 is TGCGCCAGCAGCCGAAACGGACAGGGTGGGACCGGGGAGCTGTTTTTT. Its translation is CASSRNGQGGTGELFF.

This chain joins TRBV12-3 or TRBV12-4 and TRBJ1-5; TRBD1 might be the D (5 bases). The CDR3 totals 15 residues. V dropped 5 bases and J dropped 2 bases, with 13 bases sitting between them. CDR3 in amino acids: CASSTGLTGNQPQHF. The DNA for the CDR3 is TGTGCCAGCAGTACGGGACTGACGGGCAATCAGCCCCAGCATTTT.

This sequence joins TRBV20-1 and TRBJ2-4; possibly TRBD2 for D (7 bases). The CDR3 spans 17 residues. Per the germline V gene, CDR1 is DFQATT and CDR2 is SNEGSKA (reference sequence). Trimming stripped 0 bases from V and 1 base from J, with 16 bases between. As DNA, the CDR3 is TGCAGTGCTAGAGATGGGGGGGCAGGGTCGGCCAAAAACATTCAGTACTTC. Protein sequence: CSARDGGAGSAKNIQYF.

Comments on this clonotype: A much larger clone lies a single base off, so this may be a read error. The rearrangement links TRBV7-9 to TRBJ2-7; 7 bases are shared with TRBD1. The germline V gene encodes CDR1 SEHNR and CDR2 FQNEAQ (reference sequence). Trimming cost V 4 bases and J 3 bases; bases outside gene matches: 6. The CDR3 is 14 residues long. As DNA, the CDR3 is TGTGCCAGCAGCTCCCGGGACAGCATCTACGAGCAGTACTTC. It translates to CASSSRDSIYEQYF.

This clonotype was seen many times. V is TRBV24-1 and J is TRBJ2-7; 9 bases are shared with TRBD1. The junction had 14 bases not matched to a gene; V was cut back by 5 bases and J by 1 base. The CDR3 loop spans 18 amino acids. Germline values: CDR1 KGHDR, CDR2 SFDVKD. The CDR3 loop reads CATSVQGQGRQRSYEQYF. The CDR3, as DNA: TGTGCCACCAGTGTTCAGGGACAGGGACGTCAAAGGTCCTACGAGCAGTACTTC.

The rearrangement links TRBV27 to TRBJ1-5, with D perhaps TRBD1 (6 bases). V lost 6 bases to trimming and J lost 0 bases, with 12 bases between them. CDR1 and CDR2 (germline): MNHEY, SMNVEV (reference sequence). The CDR3 contains 15 residues. In nucleotides, the CDR3 is TGTGCCAGCAGCGATGGACAGACTAGCAATCAGCCCCAGCATTTT. It yields the protein CASSDGQTSNQPQHF.

There are a few counts of this clonotype. This chain connects TRBV7-9 to TRBJ2-2; the match to TRBD1 covers 7 bases. V was pared by 6 bases and J by 1 base, with 8 bases of the junction left unmatched. The CDR3 totals 16 residues. Germline V gene data show CDR1 as SEHNR and CDR2 as FQNEAQ (reference sequence). As DNA, the CDR3 is TGTGCCAGCAGTCGTACAGGGGCCTGGAACACCGGGGAGCTGTTTTTT. Residues: CASSRTGAWNTGELFF.

This clonotype was counted ten times or more. The chain couples TRBV3-1 to TRBJ2-3; D remains unclear. Trimming shortened V by 1 base and J by 3 bases, and 11 bases separated the two germline ends. From germline, CDR1 is LGHDT and CDR2 YNNKEL (reference sequence). The CDR3 consists of 15 residues. The DNA for the CDR3 is TGTGCCAGCAGCCAAGGAGATTGGCCAACAGATACGCAGTATTTT. Translated, it gives CASSQGDWPTDTQYF.

V is TRBV7-3 and J is TRBJ1-1, with unresolved D. CDR3 size: 15 residues. The germline V gene has CDR1 SGHTA and CDR2 FQGTGA. Deletions cut 0 bases from V and 7 bases from J, with 15 bases between. In nucleotides, the CDR3 is TGTGCCAGCAGCTTAACGTCCGGGGAGATAGGTGAAGCTTTCTTT. This encodes CASSLTSGEIGEAFF. Full variable domain (remainder filled in from reference TRBV7-3 and TRBJ1-1): GAGVSQTPSNKVTEKGKYVELRCDPISGHTALYWYRQSLGQGPEFLIYFQGTGAADDSGLPNDRFFAVRPEGSVSTLKIQRTERGDSAVYLCASSLTSGEIGEAFFGQGTRLTVV.

J is TRBJ2-3 and V is TRBV27; tentatively, D is TRBD1 or TRBD2 (5 bases each). The CDR3 is made up of 14 amino acids. The V end was cut by 3 bases, the J end by 8 bases, with 15 bases between. CDR1 is MNHEY and CDR2 is SMNVEV in the germline V gene (reference sequence). The DNA for the CDR3 is TGTGCCAGCAGTTTCGGGGCTCAATGGGGTACGCAGTATTTT. Translated: CASSFGAQWGTQYF.

There are a few counts of this clonotype. V and J are TRBV9 and TRBJ2-3, with D possibly TRBD2 on 5 matching bases. V dropped 0 bases and J dropped 2 bases, with 19 bases sitting between them. This CDR3 is built from 18 residues. Germline V CDR1 and CDR2: SGDLS, YYNGEE. CDR3 sequence: CASSVEKFERPNTDTQYF. The CDR3 nucleotides read TGTGCCAGCAGCGTAGAGAAGTTTGAGCGGCCCAACACAGATACGCAGTATTTT.